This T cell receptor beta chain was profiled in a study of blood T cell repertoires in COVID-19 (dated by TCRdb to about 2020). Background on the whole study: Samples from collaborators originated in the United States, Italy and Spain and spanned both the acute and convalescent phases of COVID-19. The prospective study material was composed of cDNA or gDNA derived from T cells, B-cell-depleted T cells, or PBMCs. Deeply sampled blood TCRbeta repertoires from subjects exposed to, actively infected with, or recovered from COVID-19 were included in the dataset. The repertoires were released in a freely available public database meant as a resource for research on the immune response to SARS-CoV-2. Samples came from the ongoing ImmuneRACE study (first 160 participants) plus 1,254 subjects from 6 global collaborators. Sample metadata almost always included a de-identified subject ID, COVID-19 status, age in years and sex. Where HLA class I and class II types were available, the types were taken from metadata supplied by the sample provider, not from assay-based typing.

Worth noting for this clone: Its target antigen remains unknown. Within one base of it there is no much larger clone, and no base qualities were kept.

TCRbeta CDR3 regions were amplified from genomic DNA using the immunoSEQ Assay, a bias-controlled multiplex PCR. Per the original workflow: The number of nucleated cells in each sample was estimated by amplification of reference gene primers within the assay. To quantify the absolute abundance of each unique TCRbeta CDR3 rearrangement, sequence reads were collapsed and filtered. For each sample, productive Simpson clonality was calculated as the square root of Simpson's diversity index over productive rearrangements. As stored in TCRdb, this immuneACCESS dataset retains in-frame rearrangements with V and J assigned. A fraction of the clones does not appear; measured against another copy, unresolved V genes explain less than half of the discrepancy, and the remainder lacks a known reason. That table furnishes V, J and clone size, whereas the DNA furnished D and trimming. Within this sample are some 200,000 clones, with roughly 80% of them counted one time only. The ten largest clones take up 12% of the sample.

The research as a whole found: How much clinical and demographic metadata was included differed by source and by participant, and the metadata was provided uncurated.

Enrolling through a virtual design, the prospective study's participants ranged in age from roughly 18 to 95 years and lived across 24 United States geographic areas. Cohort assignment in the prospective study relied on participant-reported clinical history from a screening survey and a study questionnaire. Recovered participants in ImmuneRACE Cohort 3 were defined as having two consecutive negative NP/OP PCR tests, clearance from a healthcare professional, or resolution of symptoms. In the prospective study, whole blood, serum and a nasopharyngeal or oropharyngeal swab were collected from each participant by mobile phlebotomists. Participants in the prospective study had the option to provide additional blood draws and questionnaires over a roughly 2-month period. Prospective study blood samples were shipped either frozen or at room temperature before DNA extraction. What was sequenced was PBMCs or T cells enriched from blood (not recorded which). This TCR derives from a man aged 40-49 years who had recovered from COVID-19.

The nucleotide sequence reads TGTGCCAGCAGCTTAGGAGGACAAAGGGGATCGGGTGAGCAGTACTTC. The encoded protein is CASSLGGQRGSGEQYF. The V and J segments used are TRBV7-2 and TRBJ2-7; a tentative D call is TRBD1 (5 bases match). V sheds 1 base and J sheds 7 bases, leaving 20 bases between their ends. CDR1 and CDR2 (SGHTA, FQGNSA) derive from the germline V gene. Spanning cysteine to phenylalanine, the CDR3 consists of 16 amino acids. The kept DNA is CDR3 alone, 48 bases in frame from the first base.